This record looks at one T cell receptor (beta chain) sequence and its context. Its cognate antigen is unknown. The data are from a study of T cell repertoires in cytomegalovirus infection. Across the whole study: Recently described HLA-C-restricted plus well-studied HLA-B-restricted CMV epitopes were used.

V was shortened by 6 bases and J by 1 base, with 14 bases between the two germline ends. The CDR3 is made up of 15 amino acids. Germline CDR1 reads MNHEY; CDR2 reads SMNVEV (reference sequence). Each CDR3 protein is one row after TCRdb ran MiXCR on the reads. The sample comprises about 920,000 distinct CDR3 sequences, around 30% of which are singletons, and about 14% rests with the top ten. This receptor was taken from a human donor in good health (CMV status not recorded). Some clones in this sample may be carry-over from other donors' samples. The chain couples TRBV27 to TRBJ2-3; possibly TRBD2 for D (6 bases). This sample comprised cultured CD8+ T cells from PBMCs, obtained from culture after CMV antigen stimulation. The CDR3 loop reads CASSPPERGTDTQYF. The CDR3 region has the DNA TGTGCCAGCAGCCCTCCGGAGCGGGGCACAGATACGCAGTATTTT.